This T cell receptor beta chain was found in a study of blood T cells in healthy people across ages (dated by TCRdb to about 2015). About the investigation overall: In model experiments, roughly one uniquely barcoded TCR beta cDNA molecule per two T cells was captured by template switching. Age-related changes in TCR beta repertoire diversity were measured in the study by deep sequencing normalized with unique cDNA molecular identifiers. Four age groups were formed from the donors: young (average about 16 years), middle-aged (around 37), aged (around 62) and long-lived (around 82). To avoid experimental bias, donors of different ages were spread randomly across the sequencing lanes. For two donors (one aged 18 to 29 and one aged 80 or older), the study analyzed two additional independent replicas of 1 million unique cDNA reads from the same blood draw. Beyond this particular receptor, the publication reports: Compared with the aged group, the long-lived group had more naive CD4+ T cells, fewer expanded clones and increased TCR diversity, suggesting age selection. Estimates of total diversity from one million sequenced T cells were regarded as lower bounds and underestimates. The CMV infection status of donors was not known, potentially confounding age-related changes in expanded clonotypes. Observed TCR beta diversity per million T cells fell roughly linearly with age, and a significant reduction was already apparent by age approximately 40. Bulk unsorted PBMC profiling prevented conclusive comparison of naive and antigen-experienced compartments. Observed TCR beta diversity correlated strongly with the percentage of naive T cells measured by flow cytometry.

Donors were 40 or so systemically healthy Caucasian individuals from Russia aged 6 to 90 years. Ten milliliters of peripheral blood were drawn from each donor into EDTA-treated Vacutainer tubes. PBMCs were isolated by Ficoll-Paque density-gradient centrifugation, with at least 6.5 million obtained per sample. Trizol reagent was used to extract total RNA from PBMCs, with at least 6 micrograms per sample. For every donor, flow cytometry on a PBMC aliquot measured the percentage of naive CD45RAhigh/CD27high T cells. The library was obtained by 5' RACE. These reads were obtained on an Illumina HiSeq 2500. The second PCR ran for roughly 7 to 11 cycles and used a J-beta primer mix along with a sample-barcoded 5' primer. Each TCR beta cDNA molecule received a unique molecular identifier from a template-switch 5' adaptor carrying 12 random nucleotides. Each sample yielded at least 3 million CDR3-containing paired-end reads. First-strand cDNA synthesis was performed from all RNA using the Mint cDNA synthesis kit, with priming by a TRBC-specific oligonucleotide. After uracil-DNA glycosylase treatment, a first 18-cycle PCR used universal primers M1SS and BC2_uni_R on all cDNA. Turning to the authors' computational methods: Normalization of each sample was performed by random selection of 1 million high-quality reads, each carrying a distinct molecular identifier. Reads sharing molecular identifiers were discarded rather than binned into consensus sequences. MiTCR, run with a Q25 quality threshold and the strictest error-elimination algorithm, handled CDR3 identification, clonotype clustering and error correction. A nonparametric unseen species model with Euler transformation was used to estimate a lower bound on total TCR beta diversity. The public reads were quality trimmed at Q25 with fastp and then assembled into clones with MiXCR by TCRdb, keeping productive beta chains. Entries that share a CDR3 protein sequence are merged under the most common genes and DNA. It is TCRdb's table, rather than the study itself, that gives the V and J calls and clone size. A total of over 1.5 million distinct CDR3 sequences appear in this sample, approximately 50% of them only once. Around 2.1% of the sample is taken by the ten largest.

Sequences DFQATT (CDR1) and SNEGSKA (CDR2) are obtained from the germline V gene (reference sequence). The cysteine opens and the phenylalanine closes a CDR3 of 14 amino acids. Only CDR3 DNA remains: 42 bases, in frame from the first base. The V and J ends are trimmed by 3 bases and 4 bases, leaving 15 bases between them. Of note for this clonotype: Its recognized antigen is unknown. Per-nucleotide qualities are absent, and no much larger clonotype sits a single base away.

The chain links TRBV20-1 with TRBJ1-2; possibly the D gene is TRBD1, per 6 matching bases. The TCR was taken from a woman between 40 and 50 years old in good health. The sequenced material came from blood. CDR3 sequence: CSASSHAGAYGYTF. The nucleotide sequence is given as TGCAGTGCTAGTTCGCATGCGGGGGCCTATGGCTACACCTTC.